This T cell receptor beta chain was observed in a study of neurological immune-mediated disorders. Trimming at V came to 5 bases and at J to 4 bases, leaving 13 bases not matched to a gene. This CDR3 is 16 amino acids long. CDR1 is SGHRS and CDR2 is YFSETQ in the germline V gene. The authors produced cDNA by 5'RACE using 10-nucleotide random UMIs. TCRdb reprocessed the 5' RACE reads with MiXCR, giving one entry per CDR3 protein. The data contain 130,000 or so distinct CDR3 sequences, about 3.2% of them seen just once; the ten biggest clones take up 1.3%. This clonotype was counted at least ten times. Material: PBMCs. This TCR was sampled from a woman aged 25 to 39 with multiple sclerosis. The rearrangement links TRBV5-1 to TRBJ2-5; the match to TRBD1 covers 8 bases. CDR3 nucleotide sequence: TGCGCCAGCAGTTCCCCGGGACAGGACGCTTCAGAGACCCAGTACTTC. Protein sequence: CASSSPGQDASETQYF.